This TCR beta chain was recorded in a study of T cells in Graves' hyperthyroidism and ophthalmopathy. Study information: Blood from the periphery was taken at initial diagnosis, before any treatment. General observations from the study: Most thyroid clonotypes that were expanded above 0.001 also turned up in blood.

Points on this clonotype: Its specificity is unknown.

In germline, CDR1 is SNHLY, CDR2 FYNNEI. Trimming stripped 6 bases from V and 5 bases from J, with 16 bases between. The CDR3 runs to 15 residues. Out of approximately 10 ml of fresh peripheral blood came the PBMCs. Template material for amplifying TCR beta CDR3 regions consisted of RNA transcripts. An initial round of RT-PCR targeting the TCR CDR3 relied on the HTBI primer set. TCRdb recomputed calls from the multiplex PCR reads with MiXCR, one row per CDR3 protein. The sample shows a few hundred thousand distinct CDR3 sequences, around 21% of them seen only once. Sequenced: blood. The chain links TRBV2 to TRBJ2-2; the D gene is possibly TRBD1 (6 bases). The TCR sequence derives from a man between 18 and 35 years old with Graves' hyperthyroidism. CDR3 nucleotides: TGTGCCAGCAGAGCGAGGCAGGGGAAAACCGGGGAGCTGTTTTTT. Its translation is CASRARQGKTGELFF.